This T cell receptor (beta chain) was identified in a study of cytomegalovirus exposure and HLA in healthy donors. PCR involved 60 Vbeta and 13 Jbeta primers. Using immunoSEQ multiplex PCR, the repertoire was profiled, and TCRdb retains in-frame clones only, with some absent. The data hold 55,000 to 80,000 clones, with approximately 82% observed a single time. The sequence derives from a woman in her thirties or forties in good health and CMV-seropositive. Input material: PBMCs.

The DNA for the CDR3 is TGTGCCAGCAGCGTGGACAGTTCGAACACTGAAGCTTTCTTT. Translated: CASSVDSSNTEAFF. The chain couples TRBV9 to TRBJ1-1; possibly TRBD1 for D (6 bases). The CDR3 consists of 14 residues. Trimming cost V 2 bases and J 1 base, with 9 bases left between them. The germline V gene has CDR1 SGDLS and CDR2 YYNGEE.